This T cell receptor beta chain was sequenced during a study of blood T cell repertoires in COVID-19 (dated by TCRdb to the early 2020s). Looking at the study overall: Samples from collaborators originated in the United States, Italy and Spain and spanned both the acute and convalescent phases of COVID-19. The repertoires were made available in a free public database intended to serve as a resource for research on the immune response to SARS-CoV-2. Where HLA class I and class II types were available, the types were taken from metadata supplied by the sample provider, not from assay-based typing. Subjects who had been exposed to COVID-19, were actively infected with it, or had recovered from it provided the deeply sampled blood TCRbeta repertoires that made up the dataset. A de-identified subject ID, COVID-19 status, age in years and sex were almost always included in the sample metadata. The material from the prospective study consisted of cDNA or gDNA derived from T cells, B-cell-depleted T cells, or PBMCs. Samples came from the ongoing ImmuneRACE study (first 160 participants) plus 1,254 subjects from 6 global collaborators.

TCRbeta CDR3 regions were amplified from genomic DNA by means of the immunoSEQ Assay, a bias-controlled multiplex PCR. Regarding the original processing steps: The number of nucleated cells in each sample was estimated by amplification of reference gene primers within the assay. To quantify the absolute abundance of each unique TCRbeta CDR3 rearrangement, sequence reads were collapsed and filtered. Productive Simpson clonality was computed per sample as the square root of Simpson's diversity index over productive rearrangements. Drawn from immuneACCESS, this table holds only the in-frame rearrangements with V and J called that TCRdb kept. Clones are partly lost; checked studies trace under half to an unresolved V gene and leave the rest unexplained. V, J and clone size were drawn from that table, and D and trimming were deduced from the DNA. The sample has 15,000 to 20,000 clones on record, roughly 82% of them singletons. The ten most abundant clones make up over 25% of the sample.

Counted from cysteine to phenylalanine, this CDR3 has 16 amino acids. The read is trimmed to its CDR3 DNA, 48 bases read in frame from base 1. Via the germline V gene (reference sequence), CDR1 is LNHNV and CDR2 YYDKDF. Relative to germline, V is 4 bases shorter and J is 0 bases shorter, with 12 bases between their ends. Collaborating institutions collected whole blood in K2EDTA tubes following their own protocols. For TCRbeta analysis, collaborators shipped samples as frozen whole blood, isolated PBMCs, or DNA extracted from either of those sample types. Points on this clone: It has no known antigen specificity. The input lacks base qualities; no much larger clone sits a single base away.

General findings and caveats noted by the study authors: The amount of clinical and demographic metadata varied by source and participant and was provided uncurated.

This receptor was taken from a woman in her 70s with active COVID-19. Input material: peripheral blood. The rearrangement combines TRBV15 with TRBJ2-2, with the D gene too uncertain to name. In nucleotides, the sequence is TGTGCCACCAGCATTGACATCAACGCGAACACCGGGGAGCTGTTTTTT. Its protein product is CATSIDINANTGELFF.